The 9 T cell receptor beta chains reported below all come from one sample, sequenced in a study of PD-1 blockade in classical Hodgkin lymphoma. The assay was immunoSEQ multiplex PCR, and TCRdb's table has in-frame clones only and misses some. Counted here are approximately 30,000 clones, roughly 80% occurring once; the ten biggest clones make up about a fifth. Autologous stem cell transplantation was followed by relapse in every patient, and brentuximab vedotin exposure varied. The specimen comprised peripheral blood mononuclear cells (PBMCs), sampled before the second cycle of nivolumab. The receptor source for this set is a human donor with classical Hodgkin lymphoma.

The rearrangement uses TRBV6-5 and TRBJ1-3; TRBD1 might be the D (5 bases). The V end was cut by 5 bases, the J end by 6 bases, with 11 bases between. The germline V gene encodes CDR1 MNHEY and CDR2 SVGAGI. The CDR3 is made up of 13 amino acids. The chain's CDR3 is CASSPRDVNTIYF. In DNA, the CDR3 is TGTGCCAGCAGTCCCCGGGACGTAAACACCATATATTTT.

This clone appeared a few times. CDR3 coding DNA: TGTGCCTGGAGTCCCCACGGGGACACTGAAGCTTTCTTT. Translating it yields CAWSPHGDTEAFF. The chain combines TRBV30 with TRBJ1-1; D is undetermined. Trimming cost V 2 bases and J 3 bases, with 10 bases left between them. The CDR3 contains 13 residues. Per the germline V gene, CDR1 is GTSNPN and CDR2 is SVGIG (reference sequence).

The chain couples TRBV5-6 to TRBJ2-3; D unresolved. Germline V gives CDR1 SGHDT, CDR2 YYEEEE. The CDR3 consists of 13 residues. V was cut by 2 bases and J by 6 bases, with 10 bases left in between. Here the CDR3 reads CASSFPMFDTQYF. In DNA, the CDR3 is TGTGCCAGCAGCTTCCCCATGTTTGATACGCAGTATTTT.

There are a few counts of this clone. The gene calls are TRBV6-5 and TRBJ2-6; D is unclear. From germline, CDR1 is MNHEY and CDR2 SVGAGI. Trimming shortened V by 5 bases and J by 0 bases, and 8 bases separated the two germline ends. The CDR3 is made up of 15 amino acids. CDR3 coding DNA: TGTGCCAGCAGTAAGGACGGCTCTGGGGCCAACGTCCTGACTTTC. Residues: CASSKDGSGANVLTF.

The chain has TRBV7-9 and TRBJ2-1, with D unclear. The CDR3 is 15 amino acids. CDR1 and CDR2 from the germline V gene are SEHNR and FQNEAQ (reference sequence). Trimming removed 3 bases from V and 4 bases from J, with 13 bases in between. CDR3 nucleotide sequence: TGTGCCAGCAGCTTTGGAAGCGCGACTTACAATGAGCAGTTCTTC. Translating it yields CASSFGSATYNEQFF. The variable domain in full, completed from reference TRBV7-9 and TRBJ2-1, reads DTGVSQNPRHKITKRGQNVTFRCDPISEHNRLYWYRQTLGQGPEFLTYFQNEAQLEKSRLLSDRFSAERPKGSFSTLEIQRTEQGDSAMYLCASSFGSATYNEQFFGPGTRLTVL.

This clone was seen a handful of times. Other DNA sequences in the same sample also yield this CDR3. The genes are TRBV29-1 and TRBJ2-1; tentatively, D is TRBD1 (6 bases). Per the germline V gene, CDR1 is SQVTM and CDR2 is ANQGSEA. The CDR3 loop spans 16 amino acids. The V gene lost 0 bases and the J gene lost 0 bases, with 12 bases spanning the gap. The CDR3 protein is CSVEDPGQSSYNEQFF. In DNA form, the CDR3 reads TGCAGCGTTGAAGATCCGGGACAAAGCTCCTACAATGAGCAGTTCTTC.

The V and J genes are TRBV5-6 and TRBJ1-2; D gene ambiguous. The CDR3 sequence is 12 residues long. CDR1 and CDR2 from the germline V gene are SGHDT and YYEEEE. Trimming shortened V by 0 bases and J by 10 bases, and 10 bases separated the two germline ends. CDR3 sequence: CASSLGQNSYTF. The CDR3 DNA sequence: TGTGCCAGCAGCTTGGGGCAGAATTCCTACACCTTC. The complete variable domain, with remaining parts taken from reference TRBV5-6 and TRBJ1-2, reads DAGVTQSPTHLIKTRGQQVTLRCSPKSGHDTVSWYQQALGQGPQFIFQYYEEEERQRGNFPDRFSGHQFPNYSSELNVNALLLGDSALYLCASSLGQNSYTFGSGTRLTVV.

The table lists this clone with a count of one. The chain carries TRBV30 and TRBJ2-3, with no clear D. The CDR3 consists of 13 residues. V lost 3 bases to trimming and J lost 2 bases, with 9 bases between them. Per germline, CDR1 GTSNPN and CDR2 SVGIG (reference sequence). The chain's CDR3 is CAWRILPTDTQYF. CDR3 DNA: TGTGCCTGGAGGATTCTTCCCACAGATACGCAGTATTTT.

The J gene is TRBJ1-1, the V gene TRBV19, with 7 bases matching TRBD1. The CDR3 covers 15 residues. With 5 bases clipped from V and 0 bases from J, the junction kept 6 bases outside the gene matches. CDR1 LNHDA and CDR2 SQIVND come from the germline V gene (reference sequence). CDR3 bases: TGTGCCAGTAGTTTCGGACAGGCCATGAACACTGAAGCTTTCTTT. Translating it yields CASSFGQAMNTEAFF.